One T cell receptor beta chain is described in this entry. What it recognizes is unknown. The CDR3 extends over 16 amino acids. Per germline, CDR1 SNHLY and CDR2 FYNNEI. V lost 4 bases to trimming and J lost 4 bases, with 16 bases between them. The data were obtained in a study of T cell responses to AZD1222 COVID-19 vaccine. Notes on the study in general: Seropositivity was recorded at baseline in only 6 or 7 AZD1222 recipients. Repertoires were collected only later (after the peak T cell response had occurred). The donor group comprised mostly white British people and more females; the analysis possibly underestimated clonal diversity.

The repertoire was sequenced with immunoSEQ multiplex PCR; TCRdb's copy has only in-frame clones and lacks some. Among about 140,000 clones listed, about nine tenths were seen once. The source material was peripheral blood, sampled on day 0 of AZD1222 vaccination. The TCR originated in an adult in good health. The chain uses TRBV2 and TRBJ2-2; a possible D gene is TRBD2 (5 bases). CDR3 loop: CASSVDSLHFTGELFF. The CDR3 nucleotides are TGTGCCAGCAGTGTGGACTCCCTCCACTTCACCGGGGAGCTGTTTTTT.